This TCR beta chain originates from a study of blood T cell repertoires in COVID-19. Across the study: There were acute and convalescent COVID-19 samples, and they came from the United States, Italy and Spain.

Methods used by the authors: Estimation of nucleated cell counts relied on the amplification of reference gene primers. TCRdb's copy holds only in-frame clones and misses some; the assay was immunoSEQ multiplex PCR. That table supplies the V and J calls and clone size; D and trimming were determined from the DNA. The sample yields approximately 170,000 clones, under 90% seen once. V was shortened by 8 bases and J by 3 bases, with 15 bases between the two germline ends. Per germline, CDR1 MDHEN and CDR2 SYDVKM. This CDR3 contains 14 residues. What was sequenced was PBMCs or T cells enriched from blood (not recorded which). This clonotype originated in a man in his forties or fifties who had recovered from COVID-19. The J gene is TRBJ2-3, the V gene TRBV28, with D possibly TRBD1 on 6 matching bases. CDR3 region: CASHHPQGTDTQYF. CDR3 in DNA: TGTGCCAGCCACCATCCGCAGGGGACAGATACGCAGTATTTT.